This T cell receptor beta chain comes out of a study of cytomegalovirus exposure and HLA in healthy donors. Findings and caveats of the study: The study reported that TCR beta sequences accurately predicted HLA-A and HLA-B alleles in most subjects.

Amplification used 60 Vbeta primers and 13 Jbeta primers. Assay used: immunoSEQ multiplex PCR; TCRdb lists only in-frame clones, some missing. This sample has roughly 110,000 clones; less than 80% occur once, and the top ten carry over 2%. This CDR3 comprises 14 residues. From germline, CDR1 is PRHDT and CDR2 FYEKMQ (reference sequence). Comment on this clone: What it binds is not known.

The rearrangement uses TRBV13 and TRBJ2-5; 7 nucleotides align to TRBD1. The end of the DNA is better explained by TRBJ2-7, so the J call may be wrong. The sequence derives from a woman aged 25 to 39 in good health and CMV-seronegative. Source material: PBMCs. The CDR3 protein is CASSPGTETYEQYF. The CDR3 DNA sequence: TGTGCCAGCAGCCCCGGGACAGAGACCTACGAGCAGTACTTC.